This T cell receptor (beta chain) was identified in a study of T cells after yellow fever vaccination. General study points: Subsequent to the booster, the majority of primary-vaccination clones reappeared (96% CD4, approximately 90% CD8). Abundant clonotypes from the bulk population could get into FACS-sorted repertoires as contaminants. Clonotypes appearing in both CD4 and CD8 compartments existed, and their share was small.

The authors made TCR cDNA by 5'RACE template switching, adding a universal primer site and UMIs. TCRdb processed the 5' RACE reads anew with MiXCR; each CDR3 protein has one entry. The table lists 350,000 to 450,000 distinct CDR3 sequences, about 6.2% of them singletons, with around 16% in the top ten. There are many counts of this clonotype. What it recognizes is unknown. Sequences were derived from PBMCs, sampled 5 days after the yellow fever booster vaccination. The sequence was obtained from a man aged 30-40 years who received the YFV17D yellow fever vaccine.

CDR3 sequence (DNA): TGTGCCAGCAGCTTGGAAGGCGGGACCTACAATGAGCAGTTCTTC. This translates into CASSLEGGTYNEQFF. The gene calls are TRBV5-6 and TRBJ2-1; tentative D call: TRBD2 (6 bases). The CDR3 length is 15 residues. Germline loops: CDR1 SGHDT, CDR2 YYEEEE. V was pared by 0 bases and J by 2 bases, with 9 bases between.